This TCR beta chain came from a study of blood T cell repertoires in COVID-19. Original processing methods: Amplification from reference gene primers served as the basis for estimated nucleated cell counts. TCRdb's table, derived via immunoSEQ multiplex PCR, lists solely in-frame clones and lacks some. V and J calls and clone size follow that table, whereas D and trimming were derived from the DNA. Of fewer than 700,000 clones listed, roughly nine tenths were seen once; the top ten hold around 8%. This sequence was found in a woman aged 50 to 60 with COVID-19, enrolled during active disease. The sequenced material came from peripheral blood.

The CDR3, as DNA: TGCGCCAGCAGCTTGGCGTCCCCTTTATCCTCACCCCTCCACTTT. It codes for CASSLASPLSSPLHF. This chain uses TRBV5-1 with TRBJ1-6; D is unresolved. This CDR3 has 15 amino acids. The V gene lost 0 bases and the J gene lost 10 bases, with 14 bases spanning the gap. Germline values: CDR1 SGHRS, CDR2 YFSETQ.